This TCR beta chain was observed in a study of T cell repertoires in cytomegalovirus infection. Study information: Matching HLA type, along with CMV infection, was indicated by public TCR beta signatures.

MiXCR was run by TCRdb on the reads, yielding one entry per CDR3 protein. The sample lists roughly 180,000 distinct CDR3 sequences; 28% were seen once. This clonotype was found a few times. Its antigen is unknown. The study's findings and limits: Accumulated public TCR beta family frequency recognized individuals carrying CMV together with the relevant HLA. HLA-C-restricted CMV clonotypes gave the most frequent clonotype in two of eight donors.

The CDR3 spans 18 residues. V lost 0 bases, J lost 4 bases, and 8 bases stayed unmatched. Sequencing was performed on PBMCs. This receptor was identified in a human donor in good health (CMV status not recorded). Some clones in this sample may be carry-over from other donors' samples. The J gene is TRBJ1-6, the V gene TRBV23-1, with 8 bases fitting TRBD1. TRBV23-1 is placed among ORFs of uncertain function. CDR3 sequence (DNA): TGCGCCAGCAGTCAATCGTGGGCAGGGGGCTATTATAATTCACCCCTCCACTTT. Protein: CASSQSWAGGYYNSPLHF.